This T cell receptor beta chain originates from a study of OX40 agonist ivuxolimab in advanced cancers. Whole-study context: Patients got intravenous ivuxolimab at 0.01 to 10 mg/kg every 2 weeks. In three patients, partial responses were observed, one with hepatocellular carcinoma and two with cutaneous melanoma.

Trimming removed 5 bases from V and 7 bases from J; junction bases left unmatched: 9. This CDR3 spans 15 amino acids. The germline V gene has CDR1 LNHDA and CDR2 SQIVND (reference sequence). Sequencing used immunoSEQ multiplex PCR; TCRdb keeps in-frame clones, though not all of them. The table records approximately 50,000 clones, nearly 80% of them present only once. A word on this clone: Its antigen is undetermined.

Study-wide findings and caveats: Individuals who were partial responders at 0.1-3.0 mg/kg had clonal expansion that ranked among the lowest.

The receptor was derived from an adult with an advanced solid tumor such as melanoma, head and neck, liver or kidney cancer. This rearrangement joins TRBV19 to TRBJ2-1; 9 bases map to TRBD2. The specimen was CD4+ or CD8+ T cells sorted from blood, collected in a trial of the OX40 agonist ivuxolimab. The CDR3 sequence is CASSSWTSAWNEQFF. The CDR3 nucleotides are TGTGCCAGTAGTTCCTGGACTAGCGCCTGGAATGAGCAGTTCTTC.